This T cell receptor (beta chain) was captured by sequencing in a study of blood T cell repertoires in COVID-19. At the level of the study: The origin of the acute and convalescent COVID-19 samples was the United States, Italy and Spain. Sources were T cells, B-cell-depleted T cells, or PBMCs; the material itself was cDNA or gDNA.

The authors' processing: Amplification of reference gene primers was used by the study to estimate nucleated cell counts. Generated by immunoSEQ multiplex PCR, the TCRdb table keeps only in-frame clones and is missing some. Clone size and the V and J calls come from that table; the DNA yielded D and trimming. The table has some 70,000 clones, 87% seen once. The sequenced material came from peripheral blood. The origin of this receptor is a man in his fifties or sixties with active COVID-19.

The CDR3 loop reads CASSDRVQETQYF. CDR3 DNA sequence: TGTGCCAGCAGCGACAGGGTCCAAGAGACCCAGTACTTC. This chain joins TRBV5-6 and TRBJ2-5; 7 nucleotides line up with TRBD1. The germline V gene encodes CDR1 SGHDT and CDR2 YYEEEE. V was pared by 4 bases and J by 1 base, with 1 base of the junction left unmatched. The CDR3 loop spans 13 amino acids. The variable domain in full, completed from reference TRBV5-6 and TRBJ2-5, reads DAGVTQSPTHLIKTRGQQVTLRCSPKSGHDTVSWYQQALGQGPQFIFQYYEEEERQRGNFPDRFSGHQFPNYSSELNVNALLLGDSALYLCASSDRVQETQYFGPGTRLLVL.